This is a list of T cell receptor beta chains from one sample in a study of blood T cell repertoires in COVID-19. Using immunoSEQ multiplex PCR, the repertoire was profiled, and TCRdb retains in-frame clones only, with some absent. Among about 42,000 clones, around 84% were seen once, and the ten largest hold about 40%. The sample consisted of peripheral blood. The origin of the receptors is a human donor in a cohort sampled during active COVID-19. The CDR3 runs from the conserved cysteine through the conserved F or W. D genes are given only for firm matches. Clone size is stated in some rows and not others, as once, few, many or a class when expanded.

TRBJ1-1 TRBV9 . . CASSVGVEAFF TGTGCCAGCAGCGTAGGCGTTGAAGCTTTCTTT
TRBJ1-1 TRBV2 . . CASSEGSGMNTEAFF TGTGCCAGCAGTGAAGGCTCAGGCATGAACACTGAAGCTTTCTTT
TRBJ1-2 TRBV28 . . CASSSRYGYTF TGTGCCAGCTCCTCCAGATATGGCTACACCTTC
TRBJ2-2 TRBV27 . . CASSLSSRGTGELFF TGTGCCAGCAGTTTATCGTCTCGGGGGACCGGGGAGCTGTTTTTT
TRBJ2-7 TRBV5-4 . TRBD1 CASSLGGPGQTYYEQYF TGTGCCAGCAGCTTGGGGGGACCGGGACAGACGTACTACGAGCAGTACTTC
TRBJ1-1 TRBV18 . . CASSPDLRTEAFF TGTGCCAGCTCACCAGATCTAAGGACAGAAGCTTTCTTT
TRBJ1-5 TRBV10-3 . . CAISPDSDQPQHF TGTGCCATCAGCCCGGACAGCGATCAGCCCCAGCATTTT
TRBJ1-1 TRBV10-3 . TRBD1 CAIRNTGASSFF TGTGCCATCAGGAATACAGGGGCCAGCTCATTCTTT
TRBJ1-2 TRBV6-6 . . CASSGSRANYGYTF TGTGCCAGCTCCGGGAGTCGCGCTAACTATGGCTACACCTTC
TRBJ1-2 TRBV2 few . CASSDPSGGPGYTF TGTGCCAGCAGTGACCCCTCAGGAGGACCTGGCTACACCTTC
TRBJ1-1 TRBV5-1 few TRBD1 CASSSVPGQGWNTEAFF TGCGCCAGCAGCTCAGTCCCGGGACAGGGATGGAACACTGAAGCTTTCTTT
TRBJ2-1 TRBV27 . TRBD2 CASSWGGGASYNEQFF TGTGCCAGCAGTTGGGGCGGGGGGGCTTCCTACAATGAGCAGTTCTTC
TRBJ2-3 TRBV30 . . CAWSRLAPGTQYF TGTGCCTGGAGTCGGTTGGCCCCGGGTACGCAGTATTTT
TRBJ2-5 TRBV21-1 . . CASSSGGIETQYF TGTGCCAGCAGTTCCGGGGGGATTGAGACCCAGTACTTC
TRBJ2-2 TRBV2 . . CASSENQPPQTGELFF TGTGCCAGCAGTGAAAACCAACCCCCACAGACCGGGGAGCTGTTTTTT
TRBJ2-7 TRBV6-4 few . CASSLGVLIPYEQYF TGTGCCAGCAGTTTAGGGGTCCTCATCCCCTACGAGCAGTACTTC
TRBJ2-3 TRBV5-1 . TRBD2 CASSPLAGEITDTQYF TGCGCCAGCAGCCCCTTAGCGGGGGAGATTACAGATACGCAGTATTTT
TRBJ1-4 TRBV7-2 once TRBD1 CASSRARGTEKLFF TGTGCCAGCAGCCGGGCCAGGGGGACAGAAAAACTGTTTTTT
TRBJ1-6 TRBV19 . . CASSIGEEVSPLHF TGTGCCAGTAGTATAGGTGAGGAGGTTTCACCCCTCCACTTT
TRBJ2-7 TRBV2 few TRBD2 CASRPSGVGRQYF TGTGCCAGCAGGCCTAGCGGGGTTGGCCGCCAGTACTTC
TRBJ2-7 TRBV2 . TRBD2 CASRGRVGTSGGRSSYEQYF TGTGCCAGCAGGGGAAGGGTGGGGACTAGCGGGGGACGCAGCTCCTACGAGCAGTACTTC
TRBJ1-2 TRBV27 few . CASSLFRSGVGGYTF TGTGCCAGCAGTTTATTCCGTTCAGGGGTGGGGGGCTACACCTTC
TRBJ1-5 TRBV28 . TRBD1 CASSPPTGPGYQPQHF TGTGCCAGCAGTCCGCCGACAGGGCCAGGGTATCAGCCCCAGCATTTT
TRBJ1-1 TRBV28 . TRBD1 CASNRGQGTEAFF TGTGCCAGCAACAGGGGGCAGGGCACTGAAGCTTTCTTT
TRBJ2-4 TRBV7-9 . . CASSPRLGHAKNIQYF TGTGCCAGCAGCCCGAGGTTAGGACACGCCAAAAACATTCAGTACTTC
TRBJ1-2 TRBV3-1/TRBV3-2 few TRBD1 CASSRGQGGYTF TGTGCCAGCAGTCGGGGACAGGGTGGCTACACCTTC
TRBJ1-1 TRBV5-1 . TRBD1 CASSLGQGAVEAFF TGCGCCAGCAGCTTGGGGCAGGGGGCCGTTGAAGCTTTCTTT
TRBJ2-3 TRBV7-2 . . CASSPPGLPPHF TGTGCCAGCAGCCCTCCGGGACTCCCCCCTCATTTC
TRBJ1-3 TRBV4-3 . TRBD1 CASSQLGQGAGNTIYF TGCGCCAGCAGCCAACTGGGACAGGGGGCTGGAAACACCATATATTTT
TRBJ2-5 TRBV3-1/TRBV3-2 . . CASTLQGGETQYF TGTGCCAGCACTTTACAGGGAGGGGAGACCCAGTACTTC
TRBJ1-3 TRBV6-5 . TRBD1 CASRDRESGNTIYF TGTGCCAGCAGGGACAGGGAATCTGGAAACACCATATATTTT
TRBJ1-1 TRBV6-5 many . CASSYGGPNTEAFF TGTGCCAGCAGTTACGGGGGCCCGAACACTGAAGCTTTCTTT
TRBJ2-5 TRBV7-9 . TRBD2 CASSESGGETQYF TGTGCCAGCAGCGAAAGCGGGGGGGAGACCCAGTACTTC
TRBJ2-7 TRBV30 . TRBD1 CAWSRQGAREQYF TGTGCCTGGAGTCGACAGGGGGCTCGGGAGCAGTACTTC
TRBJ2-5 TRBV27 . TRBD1 CASSGQGGETQYF TGTGCCAGCAGTGGACAGGGCGGGGAGACCCAGTACTTC
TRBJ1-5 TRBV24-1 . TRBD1 CATSDPTTGNQPQHF TGTGCCACCAGTGACCCCACGACAGGGAATCAGCCCCAGCATTTT
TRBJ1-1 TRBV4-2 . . CASSQDMRTDTEAFF TGTGCCAGCAGCCAAGATATGCGGACAGACACTGAAGCTTTCTTT
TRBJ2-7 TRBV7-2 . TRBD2 CASSPNAGGGSYEQYF TGTGCCAGCAGCCCCAACGCGGGGGGCGGCTCCTACGAGCAGTACTTC
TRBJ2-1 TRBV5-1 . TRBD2 CASSNAGGLNEQFF TGCGCCAGCAGTAACGCGGGGGGGCTAAATGAGCAGTTCTTC
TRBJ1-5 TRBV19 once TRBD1 CASSMGTGGSQPQHF TGTGCCAGTAGTATGGGGACAGGGGGCTCTCAGCCCCAGCATTTT
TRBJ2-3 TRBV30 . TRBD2 CAWRSGGAPTDTQYF TGTGCCTGGAGATCCGGGGGGGCTCCGACAGATACGCAGTATTTT
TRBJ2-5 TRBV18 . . CASSTTKGVETQYF TGTGCCAGCTCAACGACAAAGGGGGTGGAGACCCAGTACTTC
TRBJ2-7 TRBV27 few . CASSLAGFSEQYF TGTGCCAGCAGTTTAGCAGGGTTCAGCGAGCAGTACTTC
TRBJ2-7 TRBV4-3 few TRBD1 CASSQSGTGRIPYEQYF TGCGCCAGCAGCCAAAGTGGGACAGGGAGGATACCCTACGAGCAGTACTTC
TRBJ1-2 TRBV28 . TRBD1 CASSSPGQPDYGYTF TGTGCCAGCTCATCCCCGGGACAGCCGGATTATGGCTACACCTTC
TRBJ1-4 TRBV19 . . CASKTGGEEKLFF TGTGCCAGTAAGACCGGAGGCGAGGAAAAACTGTTTTTT
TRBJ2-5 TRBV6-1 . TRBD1 CASSHGQGAGKTQYF TGTGCCAGCAGTCATGGACAGGGGGCAGGGAAGACCCAGTACTTC
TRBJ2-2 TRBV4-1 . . CASSQERAGDTGELFF TGCGCCAGCAGCCAAGAACGGGCAGGGGACACCGGGGAGCTGTTTTTT
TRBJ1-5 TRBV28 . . CASTLRAGNQPQHF TGTGCCAGCACGCTCAGGGCCGGCAATCAGCCCCAGCATTTT
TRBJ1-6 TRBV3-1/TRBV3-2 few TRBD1 CASSQDRTGSSPLHF TGTGCCAGCAGCCAGGATAGGACAGGATCTTCACCCCTCCACTTT
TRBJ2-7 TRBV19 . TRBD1 CASSKTVGQGGDEQYF TGTGCCAGTAGCAAGACGGTGGGACAGGGGGGTGACGAGCAGTACTTC
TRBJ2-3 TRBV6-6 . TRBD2 CASSLSGGLADTQYF TGTGCCAGCAGTTTAAGCGGGGGACTAGCAGATACGCAGTATTTT
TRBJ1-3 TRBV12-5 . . CASGLGAGNTIYF TGTGCTAGTGGTTTGGGGGCCGGAAACACCATATATTTT
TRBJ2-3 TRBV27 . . CASSYKGVITDTQYF TGTGCCAGCAGTTATAAGGGGGTGATCACAGATACGCAGTATTTT